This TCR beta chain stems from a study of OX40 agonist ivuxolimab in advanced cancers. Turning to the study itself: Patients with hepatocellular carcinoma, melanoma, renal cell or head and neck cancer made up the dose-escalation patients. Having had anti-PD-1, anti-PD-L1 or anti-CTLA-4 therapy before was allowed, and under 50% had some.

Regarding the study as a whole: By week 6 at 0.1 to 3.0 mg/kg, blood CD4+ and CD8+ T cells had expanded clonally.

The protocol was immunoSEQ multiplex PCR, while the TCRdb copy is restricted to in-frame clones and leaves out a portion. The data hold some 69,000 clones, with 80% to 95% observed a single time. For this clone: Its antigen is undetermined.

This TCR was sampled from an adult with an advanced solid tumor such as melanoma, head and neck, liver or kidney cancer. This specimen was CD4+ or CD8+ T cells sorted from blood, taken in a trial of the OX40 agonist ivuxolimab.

This CDR3 is CASSKASGYTF. The CDR3, as DNA: TGTGCCAGTAGTAAAGCGTCTGGCTACACCTTC. The chain recombines TRBV19 with TRBJ1-2; D is unresolved. In germline, CDR1 is LNHDA, CDR2 SQIVND (reference sequence). V was clipped by 4 bases and J by 7 bases, with 7 bases between them. This CDR3 region has 11 residues.